The sequence of this T cell receptor beta chain was determined in a study of T cell repertoires in ileal Crohn's disease. The wider study: MI samples are biopsies from the surgical specimen's proximal margin.

The CDR3 runs to 15 residues. CDR1 SEHNR and CDR2 FQNEAQ come from the germline V gene (reference sequence). The V gene end was trimmed by 6 bases and the J gene end by 0 bases; junction bases not matched to a gene: 6. Study-wide findings and caveats: Sorted CD8 T cells held more high-frequency clones than CD4. Compared with non-smokers, active smokers at surgery showed more clonal expansions.

TCRdb's copy holds only in-frame clones and misses some; the assay was immunoSEQ multiplex PCR. This sample carries 4,000 to 6,000 clones, 80% to 90% of them seen once, and the ten largest clones take approximately 4%. A word on this clone: Its specificity is not known.

Time point described: proximal margin of the surgical specimen (macroscopically non-inflamed). This chain joins TRBV7-9 and TRBJ2-7, with 9 bases lining up with TRBD2. Sequencing used ileal tissue. This TCR came from an adult with Crohn's disease. CDR3 residues: CASSPTSGFSYEQYF. The CDR3 DNA follows: TGTGCCAGCAGTCCTACTAGCGGGTTCTCCTACGAGCAGTACTTC.